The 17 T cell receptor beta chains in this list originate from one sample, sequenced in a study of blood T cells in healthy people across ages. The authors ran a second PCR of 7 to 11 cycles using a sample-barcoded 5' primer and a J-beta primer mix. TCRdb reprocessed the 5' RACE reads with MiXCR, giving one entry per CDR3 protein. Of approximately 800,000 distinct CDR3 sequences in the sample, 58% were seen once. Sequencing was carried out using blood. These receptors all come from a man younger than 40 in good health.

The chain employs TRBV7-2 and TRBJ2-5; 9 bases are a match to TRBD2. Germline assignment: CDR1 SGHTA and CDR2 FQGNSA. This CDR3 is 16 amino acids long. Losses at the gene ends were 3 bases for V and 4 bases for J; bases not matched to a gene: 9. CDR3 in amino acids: CASSFLASGGPETQYF. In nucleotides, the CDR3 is TGTGCCAGCAGCTTTTTGGCCAGCGGGGGGCCAGAGACCCAGTACTTC. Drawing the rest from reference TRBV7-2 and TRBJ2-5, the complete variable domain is GAGVSQSPSNKVTEKGKDVELRCDPISGHTALYWYRQSLGQGLEFLIYFQGNSAPDKSGLPSDRFSAERTGGSVSTLTIQRTQQEDSAVYLCASSFLASGGPETQYFGPGTRLLVL.

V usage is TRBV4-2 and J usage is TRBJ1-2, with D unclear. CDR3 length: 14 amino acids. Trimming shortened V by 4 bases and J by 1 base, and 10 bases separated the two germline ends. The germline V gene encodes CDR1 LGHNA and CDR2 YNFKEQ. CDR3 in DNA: TGTGCCAGCAGCCCACAACCCGTTAACTATGGCTACACCTTC. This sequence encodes CASSPQPVNYGYTF.

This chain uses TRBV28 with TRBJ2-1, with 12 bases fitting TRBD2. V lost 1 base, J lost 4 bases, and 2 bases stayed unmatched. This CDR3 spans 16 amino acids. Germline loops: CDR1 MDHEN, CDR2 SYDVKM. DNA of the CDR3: TGTGCCAGCAGTTTATCCACTAGCGGGAGGTACAATGAGCAGTTCTTC. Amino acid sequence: CASSLSTSGRYNEQFF.

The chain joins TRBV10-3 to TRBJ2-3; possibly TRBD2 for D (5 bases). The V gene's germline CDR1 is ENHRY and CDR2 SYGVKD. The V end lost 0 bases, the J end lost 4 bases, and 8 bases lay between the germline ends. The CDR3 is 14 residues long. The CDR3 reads CAISESGSADTQYF. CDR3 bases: TGTGCCATCAGTGAGTCGGGGAGCGCAGATACGCAGTATTTT.

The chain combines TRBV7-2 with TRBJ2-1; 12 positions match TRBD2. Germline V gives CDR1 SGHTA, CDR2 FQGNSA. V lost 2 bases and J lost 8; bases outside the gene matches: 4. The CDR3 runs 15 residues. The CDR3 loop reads CASSLRTSGNDEQFF. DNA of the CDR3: TGTGCCAGCAGCTTAAGGACTAGCGGGAACGATGAGCAGTTCTTC.

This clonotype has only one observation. CDR3 sequence: CASTPFTVYNEQFF. The CDR3, as DNA: TGTGCCAGCACCCCCTTTACAGTCTACAATGAGCAGTTCTTC. The chain joins TRBV6-1 to TRBJ2-1; D remains unclear. V was pared by 7 bases and J by 3 bases, with 13 bases between. In germline, CDR1 is MNHNS, CDR2 SASEGT. The length of the CDR3 is 14 residues.

The CDR3 is CASSLVPRGQGITDTQYF. DNA of the CDR3: TGTGCCAGCAGCTTAGTCCCGAGGGGACAGGGAATCACAGATACGCAGTATTTT. The V gene is TRBV7-2, the J gene TRBJ2-3; 9 positions match TRBD1. Germline CDR1 SGHTA, CDR2 FQGNSA. The CDR3 contains 18 residues. V shed 1 base and J 2 bases; nucleotides not matched to a gene: 10.

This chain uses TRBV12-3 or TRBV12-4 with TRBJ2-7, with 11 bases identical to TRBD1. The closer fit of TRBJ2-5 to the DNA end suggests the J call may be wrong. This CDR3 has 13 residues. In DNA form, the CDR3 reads TGTGCCAGCAGTGGGGACAGGGGGGGGACCCAGTACTTC. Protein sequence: CASSGDRGGTQYF.

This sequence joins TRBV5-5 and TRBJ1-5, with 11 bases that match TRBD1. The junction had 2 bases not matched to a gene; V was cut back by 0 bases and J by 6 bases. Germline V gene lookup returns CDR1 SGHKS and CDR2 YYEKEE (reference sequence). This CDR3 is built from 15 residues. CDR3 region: CASSLGTGGLQPQHF. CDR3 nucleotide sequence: TGTGCCAGCAGCTTGGGGACAGGGGGCCTTCAGCCCCAGCATTTT.

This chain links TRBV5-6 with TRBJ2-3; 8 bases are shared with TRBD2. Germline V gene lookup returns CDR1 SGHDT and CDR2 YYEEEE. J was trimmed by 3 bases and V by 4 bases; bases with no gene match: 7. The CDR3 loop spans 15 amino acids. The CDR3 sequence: CASSGNGRGTDTQYF. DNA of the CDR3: TGTGCCAGCAGCGGAAACGGGAGGGGAACAGATACGCAGTATTTT.

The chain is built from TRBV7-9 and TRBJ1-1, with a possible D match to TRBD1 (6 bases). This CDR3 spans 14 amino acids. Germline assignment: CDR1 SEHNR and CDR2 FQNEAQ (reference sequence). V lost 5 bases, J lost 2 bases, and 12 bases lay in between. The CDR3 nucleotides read TGTGCCAGCAGCCCAGGGGTGTCTAACACTGAAGCTTTCTTT. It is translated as CASSPGVSNTEAFF.

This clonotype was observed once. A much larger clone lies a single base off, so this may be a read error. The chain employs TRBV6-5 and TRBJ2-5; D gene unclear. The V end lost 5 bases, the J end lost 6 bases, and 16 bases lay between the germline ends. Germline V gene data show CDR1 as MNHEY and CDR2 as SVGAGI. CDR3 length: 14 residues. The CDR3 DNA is TGTGCCAGCAGTGTATCGAGGTCCCTAAAGACCCAGTACTTC. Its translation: CASSVSRSLKTQYF.

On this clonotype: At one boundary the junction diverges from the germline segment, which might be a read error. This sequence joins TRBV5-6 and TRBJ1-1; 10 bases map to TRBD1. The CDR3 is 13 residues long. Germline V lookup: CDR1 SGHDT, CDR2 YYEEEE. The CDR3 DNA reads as TGTGCCAGCAGCCTGACAGGGGGCGGTGAAGTTTTCTTT. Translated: CASSLTGGGEVFF.

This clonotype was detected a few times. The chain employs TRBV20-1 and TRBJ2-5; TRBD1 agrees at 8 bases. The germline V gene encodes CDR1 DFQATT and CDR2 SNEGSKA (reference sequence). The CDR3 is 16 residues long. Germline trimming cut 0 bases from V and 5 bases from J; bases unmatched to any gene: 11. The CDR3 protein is CSARDRARGHSETQYF. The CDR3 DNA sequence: TGCAGTGCTAGAGATCGTGCCAGGGGGCATTCTGAGACCCAGTACTTC.

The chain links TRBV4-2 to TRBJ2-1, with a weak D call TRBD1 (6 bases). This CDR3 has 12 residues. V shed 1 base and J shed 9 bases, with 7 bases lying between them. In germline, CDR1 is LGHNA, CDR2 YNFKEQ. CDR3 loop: CASSQARGEQFF. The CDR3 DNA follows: TGTGCCAGCAGCCAAGCCAGGGGTGAGCAGTTCTTC.

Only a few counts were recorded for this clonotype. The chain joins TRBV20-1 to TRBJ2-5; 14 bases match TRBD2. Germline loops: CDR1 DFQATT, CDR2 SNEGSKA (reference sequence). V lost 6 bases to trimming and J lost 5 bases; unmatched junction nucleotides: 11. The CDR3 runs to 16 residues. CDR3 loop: CSAQGGTSGSWETQYF. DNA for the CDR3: TGCAGTGCCCAAGGAGGGACTAGCGGGAGCTGGGAGACCCAGTACTTC.

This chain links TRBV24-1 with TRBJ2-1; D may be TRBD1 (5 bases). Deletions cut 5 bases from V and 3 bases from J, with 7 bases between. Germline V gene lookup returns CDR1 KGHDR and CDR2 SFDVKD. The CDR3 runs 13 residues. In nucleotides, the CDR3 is TGTGCCACCAGTGGAGACAGCTACAATGAGCAGTTCTTC. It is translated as CATSGDSYNEQFF.